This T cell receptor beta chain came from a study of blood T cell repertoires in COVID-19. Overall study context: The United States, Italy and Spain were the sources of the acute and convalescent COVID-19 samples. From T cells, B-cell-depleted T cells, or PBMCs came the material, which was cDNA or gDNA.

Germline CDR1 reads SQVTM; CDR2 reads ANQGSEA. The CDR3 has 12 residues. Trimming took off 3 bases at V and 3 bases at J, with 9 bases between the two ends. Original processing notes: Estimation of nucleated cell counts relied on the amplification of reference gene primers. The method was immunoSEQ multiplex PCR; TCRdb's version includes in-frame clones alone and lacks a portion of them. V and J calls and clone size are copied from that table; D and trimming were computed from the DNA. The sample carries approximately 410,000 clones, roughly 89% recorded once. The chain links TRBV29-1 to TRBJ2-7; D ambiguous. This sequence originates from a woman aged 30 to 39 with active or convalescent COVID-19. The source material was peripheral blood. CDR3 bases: TGCAGCGTTGAGGTAGCTGGCTACGAGCAGTACTTC. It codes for CSVEVAGYEQYF.